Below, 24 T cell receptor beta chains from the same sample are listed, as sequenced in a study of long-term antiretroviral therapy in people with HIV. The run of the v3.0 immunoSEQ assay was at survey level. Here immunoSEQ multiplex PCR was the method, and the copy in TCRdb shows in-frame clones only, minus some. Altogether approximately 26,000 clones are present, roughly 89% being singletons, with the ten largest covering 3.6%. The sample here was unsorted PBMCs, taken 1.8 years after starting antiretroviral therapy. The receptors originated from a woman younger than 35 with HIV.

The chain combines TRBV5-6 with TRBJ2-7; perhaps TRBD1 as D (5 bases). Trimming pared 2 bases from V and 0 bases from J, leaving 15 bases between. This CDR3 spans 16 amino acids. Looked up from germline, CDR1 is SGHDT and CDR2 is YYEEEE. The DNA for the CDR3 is TGTGCCAGCAGCTTTTTCCGACAGCCTAACTCCTACGAGCAGTACTTC. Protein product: CASSFFRQPNSYEQYF.

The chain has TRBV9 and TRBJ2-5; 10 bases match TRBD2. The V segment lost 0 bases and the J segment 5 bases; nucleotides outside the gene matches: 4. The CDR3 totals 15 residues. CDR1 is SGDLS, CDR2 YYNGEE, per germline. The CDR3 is CASSVEGTSVETQYF. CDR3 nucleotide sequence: TGTGCCAGCAGCGTAGAAGGGACTAGCGTTGAGACCCAGTACTTC.

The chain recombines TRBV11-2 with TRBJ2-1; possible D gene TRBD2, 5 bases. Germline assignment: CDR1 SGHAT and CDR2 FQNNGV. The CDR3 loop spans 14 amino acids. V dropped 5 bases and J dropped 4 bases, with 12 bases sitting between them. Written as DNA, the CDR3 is TGTGCCAGCAGCCCTACTTCGGGGTACAATGAGCAGTTCTTC. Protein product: CASSPTSGYNEQFF. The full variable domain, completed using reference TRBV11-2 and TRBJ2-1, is EAGVAQSPRYKIIEKRQSVAFWCNPISGHATLYWYQQILGQGPKLLIQFQNNGVVDDSQLPKDRFSAERLKGVDSTLKIQPAKLEDSAVYLCASSPTSGYNEQFFGPGTRLTVL.

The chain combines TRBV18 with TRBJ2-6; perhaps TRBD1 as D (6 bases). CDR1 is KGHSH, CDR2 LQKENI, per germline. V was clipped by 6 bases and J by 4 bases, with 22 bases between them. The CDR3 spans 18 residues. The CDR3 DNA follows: TGTGCCAGCTCCCCCCAAGGTCCCAGGGGCCGGGGGGCCAACGTCCTGACTTTC. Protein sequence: CASSPQGPRGRGANVLTF.

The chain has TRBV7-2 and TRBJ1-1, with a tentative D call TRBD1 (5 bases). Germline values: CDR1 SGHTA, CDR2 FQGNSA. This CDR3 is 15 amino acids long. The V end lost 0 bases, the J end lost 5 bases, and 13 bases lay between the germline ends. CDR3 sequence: CASSLATGTWTEAFF. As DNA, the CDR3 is TGTGCCAGCAGCTTAGCGACCGGGACTTGGACTGAAGCTTTCTTT.

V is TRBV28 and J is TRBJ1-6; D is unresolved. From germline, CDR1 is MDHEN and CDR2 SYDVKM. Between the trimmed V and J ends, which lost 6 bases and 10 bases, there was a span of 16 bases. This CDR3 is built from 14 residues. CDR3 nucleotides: TGTGCCAGCAGGCCGAGCGGGGTTGACTCACCCCTCCACTTT. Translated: CASRPSGVDSPLHF.

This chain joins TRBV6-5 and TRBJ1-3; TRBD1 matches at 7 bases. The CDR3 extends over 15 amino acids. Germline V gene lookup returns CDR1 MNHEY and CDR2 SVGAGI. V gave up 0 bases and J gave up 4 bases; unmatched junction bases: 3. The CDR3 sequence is CASSYSRGPGNTIYF. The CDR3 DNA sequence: TGTGCCAGCAGTTACTCAAGGGGGCCGGGAAACACCATATATTTT.

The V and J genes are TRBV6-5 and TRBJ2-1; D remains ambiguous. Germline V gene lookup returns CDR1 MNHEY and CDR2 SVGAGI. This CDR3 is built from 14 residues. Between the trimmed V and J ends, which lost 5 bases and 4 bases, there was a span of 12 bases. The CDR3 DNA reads TGTGCCAGCAGTGCCTCGAGTTTGTACAATGAGCAGTTCTTC. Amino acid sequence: CASSASSLYNEQFF.

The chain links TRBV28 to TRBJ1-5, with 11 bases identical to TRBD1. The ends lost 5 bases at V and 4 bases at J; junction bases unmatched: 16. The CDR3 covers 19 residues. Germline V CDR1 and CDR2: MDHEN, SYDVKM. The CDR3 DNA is TGTGCCAGCAGTCTCGTGGGGGACAGGGGGTCGATGTGGAATCAGCCCCAGCATTTT. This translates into CASSLVGDRGSMWNQPQHF.

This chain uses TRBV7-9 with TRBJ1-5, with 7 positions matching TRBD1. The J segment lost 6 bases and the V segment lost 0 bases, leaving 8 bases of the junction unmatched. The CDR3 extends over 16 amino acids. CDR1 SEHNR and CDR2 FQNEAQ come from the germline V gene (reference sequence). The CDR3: CASSLAQTGKTQPQHF. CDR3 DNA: TGTGCCAGCAGCTTAGCCCAGACAGGGAAGACTCAGCCCCAGCATTTT.

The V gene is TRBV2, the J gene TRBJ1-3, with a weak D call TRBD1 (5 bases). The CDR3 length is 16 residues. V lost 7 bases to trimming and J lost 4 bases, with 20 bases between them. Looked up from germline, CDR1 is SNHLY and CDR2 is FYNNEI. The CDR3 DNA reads TGTGCCAGCACCTCAGGGCGGGGCGGCCGCGGAAACACCATATATTTT. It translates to CASTSGRGGRGNTIYF. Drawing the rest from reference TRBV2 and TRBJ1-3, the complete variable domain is EPEVTQTPSHQVTQMGQEVILRCVPISNHLYFYWYRQILGQKVEFLVSFYNNEISEKSEIFDDQFSVERPDGSNFTLKIRSTKLEDSAMYFCASTSGRGGRGNTIYFGEGSWLTVV.

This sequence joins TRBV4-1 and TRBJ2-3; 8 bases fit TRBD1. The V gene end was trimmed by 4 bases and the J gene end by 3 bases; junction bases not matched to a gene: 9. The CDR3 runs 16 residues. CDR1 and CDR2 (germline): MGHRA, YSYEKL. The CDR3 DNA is TGCGCCAGCAGCCCGTTTGGACAGGGTGAAACAGATACGCAGTATTTT. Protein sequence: CASSPFGQGETDTQYF.

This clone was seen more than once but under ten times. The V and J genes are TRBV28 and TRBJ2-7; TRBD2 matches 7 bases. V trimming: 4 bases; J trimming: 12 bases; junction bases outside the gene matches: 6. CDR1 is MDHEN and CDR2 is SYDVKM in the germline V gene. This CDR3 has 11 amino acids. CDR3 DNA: TGTGCCAGCAGTTCTGGACCGGGAGGGTACTTC. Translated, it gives CASSSGPGGYF.

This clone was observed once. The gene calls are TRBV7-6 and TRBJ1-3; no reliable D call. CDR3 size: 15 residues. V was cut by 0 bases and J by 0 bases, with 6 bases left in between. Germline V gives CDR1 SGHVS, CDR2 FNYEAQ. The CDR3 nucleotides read TGTGCCAGCAGCTTAGCCGACGGCTCTGGAAACACCATATATTTT. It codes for CASSLADGSGNTIYF. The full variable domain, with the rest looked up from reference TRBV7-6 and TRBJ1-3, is GAGVSQSPRYKVTKRGQDVALRCDPISGHVSLYWYRQALGQGPEFLTYFNYEAQQDKSGLPNDRFSAERPEGSISTLTIQRTEQRDSAMYRCASSLADGSGNTIYFGEGSWLTVV.

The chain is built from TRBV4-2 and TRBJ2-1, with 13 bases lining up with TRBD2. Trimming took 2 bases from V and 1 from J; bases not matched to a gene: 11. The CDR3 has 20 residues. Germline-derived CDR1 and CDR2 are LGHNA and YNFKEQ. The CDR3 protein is CASSQLGLAGASNSYNEQFF. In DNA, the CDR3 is TGTGCCAGCAGCCAACTAGGACTAGCGGGAGCCTCAAATTCCTACAATGAGCAGTTCTTC.

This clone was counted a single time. The CDR3 protein is CSVGTGEKLFF. CDR3 coding DNA: TGCAGCGTCGGGACTGGAGAAAAACTGTTTTTT. The chain uses TRBV29-1 and TRBJ1-4, with D perhaps TRBD1 (5 bases). The germline V gene has CDR1 SQVTM and CDR2 ANQGSEA. V was cut by 6 bases and J by 8 bases, with 10 bases left in between. The CDR3 loop spans 11 amino acids.

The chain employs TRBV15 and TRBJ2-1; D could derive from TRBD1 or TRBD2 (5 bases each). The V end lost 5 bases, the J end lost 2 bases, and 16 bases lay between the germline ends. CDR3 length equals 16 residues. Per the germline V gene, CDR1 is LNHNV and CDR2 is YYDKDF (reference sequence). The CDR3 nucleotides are TGTGCCACCAGCGAACGGGACCCACAGACCTACAATGAGCAGTTCTTC. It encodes CATSERDPQTYNEQFF.

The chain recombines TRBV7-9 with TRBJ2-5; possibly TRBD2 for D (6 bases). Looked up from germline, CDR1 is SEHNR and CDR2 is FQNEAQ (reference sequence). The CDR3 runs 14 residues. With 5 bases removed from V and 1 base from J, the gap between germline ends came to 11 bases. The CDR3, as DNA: TGTGCCAGCAGCAGCTTAGCGGCCCAAGAGACCCAGTACTTC. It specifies CASSSLAAQETQYF.

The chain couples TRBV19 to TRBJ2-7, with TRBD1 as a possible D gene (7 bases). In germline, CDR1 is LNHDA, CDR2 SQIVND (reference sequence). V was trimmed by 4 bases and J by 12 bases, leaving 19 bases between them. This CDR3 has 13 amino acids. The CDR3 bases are TGTGCCAGTAGTACCGCGGGGCGGACAGGCCGGTACTTC. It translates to CASSTAGRTGRYF.

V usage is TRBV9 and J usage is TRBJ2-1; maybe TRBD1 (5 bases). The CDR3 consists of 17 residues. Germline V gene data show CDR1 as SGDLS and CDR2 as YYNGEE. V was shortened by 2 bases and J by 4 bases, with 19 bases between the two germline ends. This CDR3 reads CASSVASRTTYYNEQFF. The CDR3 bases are TGTGCCAGCAGCGTCGCCTCTCGGACAACCTATTACAATGAGCAGTTCTTC.

Written as DNA, the CDR3 is TGTGCCAGCAGCCAAGATCTCCGGTTTGGGCAGTTCTTC. It yields the protein CASSQDLRFGQFF. The V gene is TRBV14, the J gene TRBJ2-1, with no clear D. Trimming removed 0 bases at V and 12 bases at J, with 12 bases between. Germline CDR1 is SGHDN and CDR2 is FVKESK. This CDR3 region has 13 residues.

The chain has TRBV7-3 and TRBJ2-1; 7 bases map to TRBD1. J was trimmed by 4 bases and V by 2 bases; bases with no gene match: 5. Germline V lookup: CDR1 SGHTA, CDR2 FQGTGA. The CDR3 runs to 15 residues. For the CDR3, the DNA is TGTGCCAGCAGCTTAGAGGGACAGCTGTACAATGAGCAGTTCTTC. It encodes CASSLEGQLYNEQFF.

CDR3 nucleotide sequence: TGTGCCACCTCTAGGGGGTTATCCTATAATTCACCCCTCCACTTT. This encodes CATSRGLSYNSPLHF. V usage is TRBV6-5 and J usage is TRBJ1-6; a possible D gene is TRBD1 (6 bases). The germline CDR1 and CDR2 sequences are MNHEY and SVGAGI. CDR3 length: 15 amino acids. The V gene lost 10 bases and the J gene lost 1 base, with 14 bases spanning the gap.

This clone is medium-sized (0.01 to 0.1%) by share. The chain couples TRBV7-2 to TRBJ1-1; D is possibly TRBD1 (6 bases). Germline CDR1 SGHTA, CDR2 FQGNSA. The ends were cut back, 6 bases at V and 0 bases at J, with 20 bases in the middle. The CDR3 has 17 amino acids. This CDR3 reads CASSLQGWKVLNTEAFF. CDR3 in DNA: TGTGCCAGCAGTTTACAGGGATGGAAGGTGCTGAACACTGAAGCTTTCTTT.